Below, 23 T cell receptor beta chains from the same sample are listed, as sequenced in a study of blood T cell repertoires in COVID-19. TCRdb's table, derived via immunoSEQ multiplex PCR, lists solely in-frame clones and lacks some. The sample consists of around 40,000 clones, around nine tenths of them appearing once. Sequencing was carried out using peripheral blood. The source is a man in his fifties or sixties with active COVID-19.

This rearrangement joins TRBV30 to TRBJ1-1; 7 bases are a match to TRBD1. Germline CDR1 and CDR2: GTSNPN and SVGIG (reference sequence). Trimming at V came to 2 bases and at J to 0 bases, leaving 3 bases not matched to a gene. The length of the CDR3 is 14 residues. The CDR3 region has the DNA TGTGCCTGGAGTAAGGGACAGCTGAACACTGAAGCTTTCTTT. Encoded protein: CAWSKGQLNTEAFF.

V and J are TRBV24-1 and TRBJ2-1; 11 bases line up with TRBD2. The CDR3 spans 16 residues. J lost 3 bases, V lost 4 bases, and 4 bases had no gene match. Germline CDR1 and CDR2: KGHDR and SFDVKD. Here the CDR3 reads CATSDSGTSGYNEQFF. The CDR3 DNA sequence: TGTGCCACCAGTGACTCCGGGACTAGCGGCTACAATGAGCAGTTCTTC.

V is TRBV5-1 and J is TRBJ2-7; 7 bases line up with TRBD1. Germline assignment: CDR1 SGHRS and CDR2 YFSETQ. With 0 bases clipped from V and 5 bases from J, the junction kept 2 bases outside the gene matches. This CDR3 has 13 residues. The CDR3 coding sequence is TGCGCCAGCAGCTTGGGGCAGGGGGACGAGCAGTACTTC. Protein sequence: CASSLGQGDEQYF. The variable domain in full, completed from reference TRBV5-1 and TRBJ2-7, reads KAGVTQTPRYLIKTRGQQVTLSCSPISGHRSVSWYQQTPGQGLQFLFEYFSETQRNKGNFPGRFSGRQFSNSRSEMNVSTLELGDSALYLCASSLGQGDEQYFGPGTRLTVT.

The chain has TRBV6-1 and TRBJ1-2; no clear D gene. CDR3 length equals 14 residues. CDR1 and CDR2 from the germline V gene are MNHNS and SASEGT. Deletions cut 1 base from V and 8 bases from J, with 14 bases between. The CDR3 bases are TGTGCCAGCAGTGAAGTGGTGGGGAGAAGGGGCTACACCTTC. It specifies CASSEVVGRRGYTF.

The chain carries TRBV4-1 and TRBJ2-7; 10 bases match TRBD2. J lost 2 bases, V lost 6 bases, and 7 bases had no gene match. The CDR3 runs to 15 residues. From germline, CDR1 is MGHRA and CDR2 YSYEKL. The CDR3 sequence is CASSGGLAGAYEQYF. CDR3 DNA: TGCGCCAGCAGTGGCGGGCTAGCGGGGGCCTACGAGCAGTACTTC.

The rearrangement uses TRBV18 and TRBJ2-5, with 8 bases that match TRBD1. Germline CDR1 KGHSH, CDR2 LQKENI. The CDR3 has 15 amino acids. J was trimmed by 5 bases and V by 6 bases; bases with no gene match: 11. In DNA, the CDR3 is TGTGCCAGCTCCCCGACAGGGGTGTACGGGGAGACCCAGTACTTC. As protein: CASSPTGVYGETQYF.

The CDR3 coding sequence is TGTGCCAGCAGCCCAAGACACCCGGTCGTACCAGAGACCCAGTACTTC. Translated: CASSPRHPVVPETQYF. The rearrangement joins TRBV7-7 to TRBJ2-5, with unresolved D. The V gene's germline CDR1 is SSHAT and CDR2 FNYEAQ (reference sequence). Between the trimmed V and J ends, which lost 5 bases and 4 bases, there was a span of 20 bases. The CDR3 has 16 residues.

This chain connects TRBV11-2 to TRBJ2-3, with 10 bases matching TRBD2. There are 15 residues in the CDR3. Germline V gene lookup returns CDR1 SGHAT and CDR2 FQNNGV. With 8 bases clipped from V and 4 bases from J, the junction kept 9 bases outside the gene matches. CDR3: CASQRSSGRADTQYF. DNA of the CDR3: TGTGCCAGCCAACGATCGAGCGGGAGGGCAGATACGCAGTATTTT.

This sequence joins TRBV7-3 and TRBJ2-2; tentative D call: TRBD1 (6 bases). This CDR3 spans 17 amino acids. Germline V lookup: CDR1 SGHTA, CDR2 FQGTGA. With 2 bases removed from V and 8 bases from J, the gap between germline ends came to 21 bases. The CDR3 protein is CASSLYPVVGALGELFF. The CDR3 region has the DNA TGTGCCAGCAGCTTATACCCCGTCGTGGGGGCGTTAGGGGAGCTGTTTTTT.

The chain is built from TRBV21-1 and TRBJ1-3; the table's D call, TRBD1, has no DNA check behind it. TRBV21-1 constitutes a pseudogene. The CDR3 consists of 16 residues. CDR3 sequence reads: CASSKVARSSGNTIYF. Here the CDR3 DNA reads TGTGCCAGCAGCAAAGTGGCCCGCAGCTCTGGAAACACCATATATTTT.

This chain uses TRBV5-1 with TRBJ2-3, with D maybe TRBD2 (6 bases). Germline CDR1 and CDR2: SGHRS and YFSETQ. This CDR3 is built from 16 residues. V lost 1 base, J lost 3 bases, and 15 bases lay in between. The CDR3 coding sequence is TGCGCCAGCAGCTTGTTCAGGGAGGCGTTGACAGATACGCAGTATTTT. Residues: CASSLFREALTDTQYF.

The chain couples TRBV18 to TRBJ2-2; maybe TRBD1 (5 bases). Germline values: CDR1 KGHSH, CDR2 LQKENI. V lost 2 bases and J 6 bases, leaving 10 bases between the germline ends. The CDR3 consists of 14 residues. CDR3 DNA sequence: TGTGCCAGCTCACCAGGGGCAGCTCCCGGGGAGCTGTTTTTT. Translating it yields CASSPGAAPGELFF.

This clone was seen only a few times. V usage is TRBV5-1 and J usage is TRBJ2-1, with D possibly TRBD2 on 5 matching bases. Germline V gene lookup returns CDR1 SGHRS and CDR2 YFSETQ. Trimming took off 6 bases at V and 0 bases at J, with 13 bases between the two ends. The CDR3 is 15 residues long. This chain's CDR3 is CASTAGSSSYNEQFF. CDR3 sequence (DNA): TGCGCCAGCACGGCGGGTTCTAGCTCCTACAATGAGCAGTTCTTC. The full variable domain, in which reference TRBV5-1 and TRBJ2-1 provide the parts outside the CDR3, is KAGVTQTPRYLIKTRGQQVTLSCSPISGHRSVSWYQQTPGQGLQFLFEYFSETQRNKGNFPGRFSGRQFSNSRSEMNVSTLELGDSALYLCASTAGSSSYNEQFFGPGTRLTVL.

V usage is TRBV19 and J usage is TRBJ1-4, with D possibly TRBD1 on 5 matching bases. This CDR3 has 11 amino acids. Germline values: CDR1 LNHDA, CDR2 SQIVND (reference sequence). The V gene lost 8 bases and the J gene lost 4 bases, with 5 bases spanning the gap. CDR3 DNA sequence: TGTGCCAGTGGACATAATGAAAAACTGTTTTTT. It encodes CASGHNEKLFF.

The V and J genes are TRBV3-1 (or the pseudogene TRBV3-2) and TRBJ2-1; TRBD2 matches 7 bases. Germline CDR1 is LGHDT and CDR2 is YNNKEL (reference sequence). V shed 1 base and J 6 bases; nucleotides not matched to a gene: 9. The CDR3 extends over 16 amino acids. CDR3 sequence: CASSQVGGEASNEQFF. The CDR3 DNA reads as TGTGCCAGCAGCCAAGTTGGGGGGGAGGCCTCCAATGAGCAGTTCTTC.

Written as DNA, the CDR3 is TGTGCCAGCAGTCCGGGACAGTCCTACGAGCAGTACTTC. It specifies CASSPGQSYEQYF. This chain connects TRBV27 to TRBJ2-7; 7 bases align to TRBD1. The CDR3 has 13 amino acids. Trimming removed 5 bases from V and 1 base from J; junction bases left unmatched: 2. Germline CDR1 reads MNHEY; CDR2 reads SMNVEV (reference sequence).

This clone was counted once. V is TRBV6-5 and J is TRBJ1-2; D might be TRBD1 (6 bases). The ends were cut back, 6 bases at V and 8 bases at J, with 19 bases in the middle. In germline, CDR1 is MNHEY, CDR2 SVGAGI. This CDR3 is 14 amino acids long. The DNA of the CDR3 is TGTGCCAGCAGGCCAAGAGGGGGGGGGCACGGCTACACCTTC. It encodes CASRPRGGGHGYTF.

The rearrangement joins TRBV5-1 to TRBJ1-1; 7 bases are a match to TRBD1. The CDR3 contains 14 residues. Germline V gives CDR1 SGHRS, CDR2 YFSETQ. After removal of 2 bases from V and 8 bases from J, the junction contained 9 bases not matched to a gene. This CDR3 is CASSLGQGVTEAFF. Here the CDR3 DNA reads TGCGCCAGCAGCTTAGGTCAGGGGGTCACCGAAGCTTTCTTT. Together with reference TRBV5-1 and TRBJ1-1, the CDR3 gives the full variable domain: KAGVTQTPRYLIKTRGQQVTLSCSPISGHRSVSWYQQTPGQGLQFLFEYFSETQRNKGNFPGRFSGRQFSNSRSEMNVSTLELGDSALYLCASSLGQGVTEAFFGQGTRLTVV.

V usage is TRBV6-5 and J usage is TRBJ1-2; TRBD1 matches at 7 bases. V shed 6 bases and J 6 bases; nucleotides not matched to a gene: 4. This CDR3 is built from 12 residues. The germline V gene encodes CDR1 MNHEY and CDR2 SVGAGI. CDR3 sequence: CASSPQGNGYTF. The CDR3 coding sequence is TGTGCCAGCAGCCCACAGGGGAATGGCTACACCTTC.

J is TRBJ2-3 and V is TRBV7-8, with a tentative D call TRBD1 (6 bases). This CDR3 is built from 15 residues. Germline V gene lookup returns CDR1 SGHVS and CDR2 FQNEAQ. V was pared by 1 base and J by 5 bases, with 13 bases between. The CDR3 sequence is CASSLGQTGRDTQYF. Written as DNA, the CDR3 is TGTGCCAGCAGCTTAGGACAGACAGGAAGAGATACGCAGTATTTT. Full variable domain (outside the CDR3, taken from reference TRBV7-8 and TRBJ2-3): GAGVSQSPRYKVAKRGQDVALRCDPISGHVSLFWYQQALGQGPEFLTYFQNEAQLDKSGLPSDRFFAERPEGSVSTLKIQRTQQEDSAVYLCASSLGQTGRDTQYFGPGTRLTVL.

The V call is TRBV2, the J call TRBJ2-3; 10 nucleotides match TRBD2. The J segment lost 2 bases and the V segment lost 5 bases, leaving 4 bases of the junction unmatched. Germline CDR1 reads SNHLY; CDR2 reads FYNNEI. CDR3 length equals 15 residues. DNA of the CDR3: TGTGCCAGCAGTAGACTAGCGGGCTTCACAGATACGCAGTATTTT. Its protein product is CASSRLAGFTDTQYF.

The chain couples TRBV27 to TRBJ2-7; 9 nucleotides match TRBD1. This CDR3 has 15 residues. Per germline, CDR1 MNHEY and CDR2 SMNVEV (reference sequence). V was pared by 6 bases and J by 5 bases, with 11 bases of the junction left unmatched. DNA for the CDR3: TGTGCCAGCAGGCCCCTAGGGACAGGGAACCACGAGCAGTACTTC. This codes for CASRPLGTGNHEQYF.

The chain is built from TRBV4-1 and TRBJ1-1; no definite D call. Trimming removed 5 bases at V and 8 bases at J, with 9 bases between. Per germline, CDR1 MGHRA and CDR2 YSYEKL. The CDR3 is 11 residues long. The CDR3: CASSSSGEAFF. Written as DNA, the CDR3 is TGCGCCAGCAGCTCGTCCGGGGAAGCTTTCTTT.